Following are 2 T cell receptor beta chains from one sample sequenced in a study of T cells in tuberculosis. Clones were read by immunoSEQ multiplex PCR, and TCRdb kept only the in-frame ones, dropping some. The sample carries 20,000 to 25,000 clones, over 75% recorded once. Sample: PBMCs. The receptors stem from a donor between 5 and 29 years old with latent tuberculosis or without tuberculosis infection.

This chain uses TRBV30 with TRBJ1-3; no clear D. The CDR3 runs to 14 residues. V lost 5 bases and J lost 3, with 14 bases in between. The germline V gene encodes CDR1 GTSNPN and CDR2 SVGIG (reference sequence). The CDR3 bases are TGTGCCTGGCAAACGGAGGGCTTTGGAAACACCATATATTTT. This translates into CAWQTEGFGNTIYF.

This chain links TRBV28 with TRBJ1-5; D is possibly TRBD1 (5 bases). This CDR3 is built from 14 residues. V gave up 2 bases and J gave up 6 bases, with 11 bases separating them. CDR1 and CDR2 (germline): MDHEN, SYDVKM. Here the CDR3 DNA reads TGTGCCAGCAGTTTAGTAGGGGCTACTCAGCCCCAGCATTTT. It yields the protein CASSLVGATQPQHF.